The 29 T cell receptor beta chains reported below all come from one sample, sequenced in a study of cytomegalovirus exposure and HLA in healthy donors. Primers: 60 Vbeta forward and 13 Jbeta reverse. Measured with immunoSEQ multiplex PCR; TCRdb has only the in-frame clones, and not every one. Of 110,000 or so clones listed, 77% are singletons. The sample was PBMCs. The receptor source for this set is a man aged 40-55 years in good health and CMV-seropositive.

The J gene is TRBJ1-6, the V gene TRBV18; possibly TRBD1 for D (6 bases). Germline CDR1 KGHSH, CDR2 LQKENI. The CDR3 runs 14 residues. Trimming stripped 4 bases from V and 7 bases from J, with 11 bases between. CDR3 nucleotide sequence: TGTGCCAGCTCACTCCAGGGGAGCAATTCACCCCTCCACTTT. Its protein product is CASSLQGSNSPLHF.

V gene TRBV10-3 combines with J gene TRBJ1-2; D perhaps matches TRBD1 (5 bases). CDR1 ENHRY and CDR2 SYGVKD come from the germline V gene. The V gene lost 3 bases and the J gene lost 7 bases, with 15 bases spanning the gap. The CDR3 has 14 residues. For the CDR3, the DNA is TGTGCCATCAGTGAAGGGCAGGGTTATAGTGGCTACACCTTC. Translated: CAISEGQGYSGYTF.

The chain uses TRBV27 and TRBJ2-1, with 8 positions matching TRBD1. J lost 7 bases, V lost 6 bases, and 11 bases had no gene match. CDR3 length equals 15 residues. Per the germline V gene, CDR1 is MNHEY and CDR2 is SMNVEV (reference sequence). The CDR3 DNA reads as TGTGCCAGCAGCCCGCCACGACAGGGGAGGAATGAGCAGTTCTTC. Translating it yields CASSPPRQGRNEQFF.

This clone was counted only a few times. This CDR3 is CASSVGSDQPQHF. CDR3 DNA sequence: TGTGCCAGCAGCGTAGGGAGTGATCAGCCCCAGCATTTT. This sequence joins TRBV9 and TRBJ1-5, with D hard to call. Trimming removed 0 bases from V and 5 bases from J, with 6 bases in between. Germline CDR1 is SGDLS and CDR2 is YYNGEE. The length of the CDR3 is 13 residues.

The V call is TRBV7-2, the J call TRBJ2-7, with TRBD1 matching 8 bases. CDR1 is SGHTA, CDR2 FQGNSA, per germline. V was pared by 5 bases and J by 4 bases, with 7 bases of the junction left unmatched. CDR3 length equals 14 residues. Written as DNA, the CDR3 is TGTGCCAGCAGCATGCGCTACAGGGGGTACGAGCAGTACTTC. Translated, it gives CASSMRYRGYEQYF.

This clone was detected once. The chain's CDR3 is CASSTIGTALANYGYTF. Here the CDR3 DNA reads TGTGCCAGCAGCACAATAGGGACAGCACTAGCTAACTATGGCTACACCTTC. V usage is TRBV7-9 and J usage is TRBJ1-2, with 7 bases lining up with TRBD1. CDR3 size: 17 residues. Germline V gene lookup returns CDR1 SEHNR and CDR2 FQNEAQ (reference sequence). The J segment lost 0 bases and the V segment lost 5 bases, leaving 12 bases of the junction unmatched.

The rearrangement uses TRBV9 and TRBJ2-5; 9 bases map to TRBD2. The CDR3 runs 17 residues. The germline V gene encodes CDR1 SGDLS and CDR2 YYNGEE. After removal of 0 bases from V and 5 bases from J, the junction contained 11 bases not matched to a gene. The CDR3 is CASSVGQLAGGSETQYF. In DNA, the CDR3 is TGTGCCAGCAGCGTAGGCCAGTTGGCGGGGGGGTCGGAGACCCAGTACTTC. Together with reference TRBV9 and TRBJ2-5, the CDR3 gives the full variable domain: DSGVTQTPKHLITATGQRVTLRCSPRSGDLSVYWYQQSLDQGLQFLIQYYNGEERAKGNILERFSAQQFPDLHSELNLSSLELGDSALYFCASSVGQLAGGSETQYFGPGTRLLVL.

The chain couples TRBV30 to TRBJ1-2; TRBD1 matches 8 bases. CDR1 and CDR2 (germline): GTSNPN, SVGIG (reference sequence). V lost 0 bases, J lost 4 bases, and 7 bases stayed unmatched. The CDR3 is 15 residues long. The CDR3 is CAWSVNQGATYGYTF. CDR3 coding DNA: TGTGCCTGGAGTGTAAACCAGGGGGCTACCTATGGCTACACCTTC.

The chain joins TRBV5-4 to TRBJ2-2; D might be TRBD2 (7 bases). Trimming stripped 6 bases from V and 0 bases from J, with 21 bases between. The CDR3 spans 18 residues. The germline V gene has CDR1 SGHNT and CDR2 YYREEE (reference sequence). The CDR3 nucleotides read TGTGCCAGCAACAAGGGGGGGGTGCAGAATTCGAACACCGGGGAGCTGTTTTTT. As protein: CASNKGGVQNSNTGELFF.

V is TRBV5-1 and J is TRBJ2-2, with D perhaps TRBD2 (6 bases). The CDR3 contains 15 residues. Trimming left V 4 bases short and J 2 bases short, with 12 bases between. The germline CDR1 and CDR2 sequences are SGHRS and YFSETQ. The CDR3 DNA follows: TGCGCCAGCAGCCCCCGGAGGGGAAACACCGGGGAGCTGTTTTTT. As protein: CASSPRRGNTGELFF. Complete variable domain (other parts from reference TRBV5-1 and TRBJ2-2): KAGVTQTPRYLIKTRGQQVTLSCSPISGHRSVSWYQQTPGQGLQFLFEYFSETQRNKGNFPGRFSGRQFSNSRSEMNVSTLELGDSALYLCASSPRRGNTGELFFGEGSRLTVL.

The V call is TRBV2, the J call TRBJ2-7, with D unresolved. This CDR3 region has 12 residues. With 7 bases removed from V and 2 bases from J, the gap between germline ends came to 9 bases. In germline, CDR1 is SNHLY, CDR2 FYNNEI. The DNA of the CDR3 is TGTGCCAGCACCCCCCAGGCCTACGAGCAGTACTTC. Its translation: CASTPQAYEQYF.

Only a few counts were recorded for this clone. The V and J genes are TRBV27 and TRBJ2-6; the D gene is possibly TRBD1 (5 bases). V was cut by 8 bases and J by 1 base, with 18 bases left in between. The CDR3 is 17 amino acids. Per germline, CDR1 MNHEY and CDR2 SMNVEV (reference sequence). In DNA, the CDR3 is TGTGCCAGCGGCTACAGGCCCCACCGGTCTGGGGCCAACGTCCTGACTTTC. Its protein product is CASGYRPHRSGANVLTF.

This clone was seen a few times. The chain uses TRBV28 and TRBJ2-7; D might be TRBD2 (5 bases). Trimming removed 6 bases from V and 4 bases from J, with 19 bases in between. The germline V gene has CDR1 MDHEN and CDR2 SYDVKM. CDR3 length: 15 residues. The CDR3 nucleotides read TGTGCCAGCAGCCCGCCCGGGGAAGGGATATACGAGCAGTACTTC. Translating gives CASSPPGEGIYEQYF.

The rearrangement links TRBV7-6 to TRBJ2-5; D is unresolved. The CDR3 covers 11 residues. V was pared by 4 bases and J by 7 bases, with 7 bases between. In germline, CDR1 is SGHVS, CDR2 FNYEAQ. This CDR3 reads CASSYEWTQYF. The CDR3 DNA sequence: TGTGCCAGCAGCTACGAGTGGACCCAGTACTTC.

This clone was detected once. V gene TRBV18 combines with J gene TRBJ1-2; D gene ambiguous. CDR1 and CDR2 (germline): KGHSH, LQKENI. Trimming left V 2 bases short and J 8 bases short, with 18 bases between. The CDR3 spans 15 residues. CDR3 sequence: CASSPSTASTPGYTF. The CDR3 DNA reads TGTGCCAGCTCACCAAGCACAGCCTCCACCCCGGGCTACACCTTC.

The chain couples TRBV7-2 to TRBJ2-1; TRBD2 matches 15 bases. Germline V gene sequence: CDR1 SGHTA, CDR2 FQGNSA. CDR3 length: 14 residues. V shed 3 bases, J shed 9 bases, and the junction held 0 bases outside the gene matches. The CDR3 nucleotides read TGTGCCAGCAGCTTGGGACTAGCGGGGGGTGAGCAGTTCTTC. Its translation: CASSLGLAGGEQFF.

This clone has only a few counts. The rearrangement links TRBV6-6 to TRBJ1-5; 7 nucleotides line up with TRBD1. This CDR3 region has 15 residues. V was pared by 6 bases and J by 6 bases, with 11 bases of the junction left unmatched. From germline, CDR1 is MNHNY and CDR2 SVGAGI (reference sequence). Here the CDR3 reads CASSANYRGPQPQHF. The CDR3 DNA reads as TGTGCCAGCAGCGCCAATTACAGGGGACCTCAGCCCCAGCATTTT.

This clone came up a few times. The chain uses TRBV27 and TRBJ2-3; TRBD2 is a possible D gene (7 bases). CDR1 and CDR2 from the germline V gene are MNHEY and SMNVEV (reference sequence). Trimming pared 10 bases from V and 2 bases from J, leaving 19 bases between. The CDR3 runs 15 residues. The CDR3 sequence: CATRTGGRYTDTQYF. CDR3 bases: TGTGCCACCAGAACGGGGGGCCGGTACACAGATACGCAGTATTTT.

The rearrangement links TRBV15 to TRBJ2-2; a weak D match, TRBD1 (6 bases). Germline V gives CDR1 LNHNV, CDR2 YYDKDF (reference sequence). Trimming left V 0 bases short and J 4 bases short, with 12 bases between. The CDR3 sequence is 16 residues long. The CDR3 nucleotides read TGTGCCACCAGCAGAGATTTACAGGGTCCCACCGGGGAGCTGTTTTTT. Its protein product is CATSRDLQGPTGELFF. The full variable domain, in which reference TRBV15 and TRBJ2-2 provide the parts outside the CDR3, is DAMVIQNPRYQVTQFGKPVTLSCSQTLNHNVMYWYQQKSSQAPKLLFHYYDKDFNNEADTPDNFQSRRPNTSFCFLDIRSPGLGDTAMYLCATSRDLQGPTGELFFGEGSRLTVL.

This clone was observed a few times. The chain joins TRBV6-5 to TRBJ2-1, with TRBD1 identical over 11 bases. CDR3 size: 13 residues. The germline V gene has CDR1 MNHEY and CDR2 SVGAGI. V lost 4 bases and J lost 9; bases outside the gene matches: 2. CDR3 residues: CASSWTGGSEQFF. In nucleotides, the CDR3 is TGTGCCAGCAGTTGGACAGGGGGCAGTGAGCAGTTCTTC.

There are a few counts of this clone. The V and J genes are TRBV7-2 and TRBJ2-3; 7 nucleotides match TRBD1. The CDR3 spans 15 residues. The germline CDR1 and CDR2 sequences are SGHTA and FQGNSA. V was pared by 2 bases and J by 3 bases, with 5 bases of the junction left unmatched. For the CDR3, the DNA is TGTGCCAGCAGCTTAACTAGGGGGCGGACAGATACGCAGTATTTT. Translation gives CASSLTRGRTDTQYF.

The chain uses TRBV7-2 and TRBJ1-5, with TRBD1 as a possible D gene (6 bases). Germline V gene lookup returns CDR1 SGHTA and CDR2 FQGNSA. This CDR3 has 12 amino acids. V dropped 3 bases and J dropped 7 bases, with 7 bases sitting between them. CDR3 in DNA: TGTGCCAGCAGCTTTCAGGGGCAGCCCCAGCATTTT. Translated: CASSFQGQPQHF.

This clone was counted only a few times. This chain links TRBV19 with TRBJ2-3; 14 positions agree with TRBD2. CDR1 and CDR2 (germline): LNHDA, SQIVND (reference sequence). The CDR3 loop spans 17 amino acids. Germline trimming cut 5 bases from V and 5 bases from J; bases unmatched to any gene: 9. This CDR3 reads CASSGVGLAGGEDTQYF. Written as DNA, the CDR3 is TGTGCCAGTAGTGGAGTCGGACTAGCGGGGGGAGAAGATACGCAGTATTTT.

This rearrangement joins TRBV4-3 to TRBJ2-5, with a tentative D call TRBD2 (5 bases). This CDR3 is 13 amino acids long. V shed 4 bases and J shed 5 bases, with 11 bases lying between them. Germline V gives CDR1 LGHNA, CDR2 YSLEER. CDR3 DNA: TGCGCCAGCAGCCGAGGGAGCTGGGAGACCCAGTACTTC. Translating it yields CASSRGSWETQYF.

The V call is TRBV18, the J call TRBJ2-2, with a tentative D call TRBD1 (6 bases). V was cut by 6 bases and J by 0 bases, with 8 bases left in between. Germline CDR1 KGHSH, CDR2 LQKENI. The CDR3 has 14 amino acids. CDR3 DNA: TGTGCCAGCTCCAGGGGTACGAACACCGGGGAGCTGTTTTTT. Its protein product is CASSRGTNTGELFF.

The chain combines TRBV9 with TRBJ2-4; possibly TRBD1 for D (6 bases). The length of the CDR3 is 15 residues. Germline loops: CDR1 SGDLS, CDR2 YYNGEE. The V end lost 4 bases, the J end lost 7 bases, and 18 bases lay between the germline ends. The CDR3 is CASSLGTAGVNIQYF. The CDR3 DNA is TGTGCCAGCAGCCTAGGCACGGCAGGGGTGAACATTCAGTACTTC.

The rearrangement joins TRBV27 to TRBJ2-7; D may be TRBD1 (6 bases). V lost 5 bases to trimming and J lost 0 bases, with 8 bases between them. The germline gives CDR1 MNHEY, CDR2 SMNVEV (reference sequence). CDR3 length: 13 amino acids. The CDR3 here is CASSTGTSYEQYF. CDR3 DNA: TGTGCCAGCAGTACAGGGACCTCCTACGAGCAGTACTTC.

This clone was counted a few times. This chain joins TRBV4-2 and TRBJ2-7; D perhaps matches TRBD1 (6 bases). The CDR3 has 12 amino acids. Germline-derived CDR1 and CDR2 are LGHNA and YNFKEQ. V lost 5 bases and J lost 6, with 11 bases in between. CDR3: CASSSQGFEQYF. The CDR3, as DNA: TGTGCCAGCAGCTCGCAGGGGTTCGAGCAGTACTTC.

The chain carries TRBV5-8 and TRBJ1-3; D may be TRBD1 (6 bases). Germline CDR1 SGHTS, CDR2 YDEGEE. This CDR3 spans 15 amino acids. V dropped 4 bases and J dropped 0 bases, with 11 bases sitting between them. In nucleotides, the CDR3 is TGTGCCAGCAGCCCGCGGACAGACTCTGGAAACACCATATATTTT. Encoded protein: CASSPRTDSGNTIYF.